The clone carrying this T cell receptor (beta chain) was recorded a few times. Its specificity is unknown. This record comes from a study of T cells after yellow fever vaccination. Study-wide results and limits: Contaminants from the bulk population, in the form of abundant clonotypes, could be found in FACS-sorted repertoires.

TCRdb independently ran MiXCR on the 5' RACE reads; one entry per CDR3 protein. This sample has 200,000 to 250,000 distinct CDR3 sequences, with less than 9% found just once. J lost 14 bases, V lost 2 bases, and 9 bases had no gene match. This CDR3 has 14 amino acids. The germline CDR1 and CDR2 sequences are SGHRS and YFSETQ. The clonotype was recovered from a man under 40 who received the YFV17D yellow fever vaccine. The specimen comprised CD4+ T cells sorted from PBMCs, sampled 15 days after the yellow fever booster vaccination. This sequence joins TRBV5-1 and TRBJ1-6, with TRBD1 matching over 8 bases. The CDR3 DNA is TGCGCCAGCAGCTTTATAGGACAGGGCTCAACCCTCCACTTT. Translated: CASSFIGQGSTLHF.